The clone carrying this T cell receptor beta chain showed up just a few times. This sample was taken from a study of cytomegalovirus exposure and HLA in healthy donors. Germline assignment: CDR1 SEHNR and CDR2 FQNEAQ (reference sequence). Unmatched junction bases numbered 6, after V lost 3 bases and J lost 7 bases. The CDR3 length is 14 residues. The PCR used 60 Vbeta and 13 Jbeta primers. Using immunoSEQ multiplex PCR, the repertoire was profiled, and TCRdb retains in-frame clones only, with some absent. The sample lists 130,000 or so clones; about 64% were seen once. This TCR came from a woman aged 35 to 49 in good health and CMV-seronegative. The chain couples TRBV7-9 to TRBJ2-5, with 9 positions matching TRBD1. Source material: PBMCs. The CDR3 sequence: CASSFSDRGGTQYF. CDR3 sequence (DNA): TGTGCCAGCAGCTTTTCGGACAGGGGAGGGACCCAGTACTTC.